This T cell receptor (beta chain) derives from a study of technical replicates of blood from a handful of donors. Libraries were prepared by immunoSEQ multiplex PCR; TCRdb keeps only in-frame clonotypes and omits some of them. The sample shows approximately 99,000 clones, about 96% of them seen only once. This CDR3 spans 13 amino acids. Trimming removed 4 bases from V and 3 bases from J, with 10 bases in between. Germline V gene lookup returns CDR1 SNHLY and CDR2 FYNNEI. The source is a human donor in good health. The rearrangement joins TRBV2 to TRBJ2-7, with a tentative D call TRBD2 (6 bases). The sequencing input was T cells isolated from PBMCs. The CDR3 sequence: CASSVGGVYEQYF. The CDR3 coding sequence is TGTGCCAGCAGTGTAGGAGGGGTCTACGAGCAGTACTTC.